One T cell receptor beta chain is described in this entry. Antigen unknown. This sample is drawn from a study of CD8 T cells in Susac syndrome. Study-level background: Sequenced Susac syndrome patients included roughly six with clinically active disease and eight in remission.

The diagnostic criteria were recently defined, and patients with Susac syndrome met them for definite or probable disease. Negative isolation was applied to CD8+ and CD4+ T cells, and FACS enrichment was applied to TEMRA cells. The trim removed 5 bases at V and 6 bases at J, leaving 12 bases unmatched. From germline, CDR1 is DFQATT and CDR2 SNEGSKA (reference sequence). CDR3 length: 15 amino acids. The study, taken as a whole, reports: In Susac patients, clonal expansion was not detected in CD4+ cells.

RNA totalling about 0.45 to 1 ug underwent reverse transcription with random hexamers. TCRdb reanalysed the immunoSEQ multiplex PCR reads using MiXCR and keeps one entry per CDR3 protein. The sample includes under 80,000 distinct CDR3 sequences, 90% to 95% seen only once; the top ten take around 0.57%. The rearrangement joins TRBV20-1 to TRBJ2-2, with 7 positions matching TRBD2. The specimen was CD4+ T cells from PBMCs. The source of this sequence is a human donor with Susac syndrome. CDR3: CSASSGGRIAGELFF. The CDR3 bases are TGCAGTGCTTCATCGGGCGGGAGAATAGCCGGGGAGCTGTTTTTT.